This paragraph reports one TCR beta chain. The antigen is undetermined. This entry belongs to a study of OX40 agonist ivuxolimab in advanced cancers. Study-wide findings and caveats: Still undetermined is the antigen specificity of the expanded peripheral T cells.

The protocol was immunoSEQ multiplex PCR, while the TCRdb copy is restricted to in-frame clones and leaves out a portion. The sample holds some 64,000 clones; 88% are singletons and the top ten take 0.67%. Germline V gene sequence: CDR1 MDHEN, CDR2 SYDVKM. Trimming pared 11 bases from V and 8 bases from J, leaving 21 bases between. CDR3 length: 13 amino acids. People who had autoimmune disease history or systemic immunosuppression were excluded. The source was CD4+ or CD8+ T cells sorted from blood, collected in a trial of the OX40 agonist ivuxolimab. This clonotype originated in an adult with an advanced solid tumor such as melanoma, head and neck, liver or kidney cancer. This chain links TRBV28 with TRBJ1-2; D not certain. Here the CDR3 DNA reads TGTGCCTACAGCGGGCAGGCCCGACGGGGCTACACCTTC. It is translated as CAYSGQARRGYTF.